These T cell receptor beta chains were read from a single sample in a study of cytomegalovirus exposure and HLA in healthy donors. Data came from immunoSEQ multiplex PCR; TCRdb stores just in-frame clones and leaves some out. The sample carries tens of thousands of clones, over 85% recorded once. Sample: PBMCs. The receptors were sampled from a woman aged 25 to 45 in good health and CMV-seronegative. CDR3s include the opening cysteine and the closing phenylalanine or tryptophan. The D gene is left open where the match is weak. Clone size appears in some rows only: once, few, many, or a class for an expanded clone.

v_call,cdr3_length,clone_size,j_call,d_call,cdr3_aa,cdr3_nt
TRBV4-1,15,-,TRBJ2-7,-,CASSQEVQEAYEQYF,TGCGCCAGCAGCCAAGAAGTGCAGGAGGCCTACGAGCAGTACTTC
TRBV7-3,16,-,TRBJ1-3,TRBD1,CASSSGQGAGGNTIYF,TGTGCCAGCAGCTCCGGACAGGGGGCGGGTGGAAACACCATATATTTT
TRBV28,15,-,TRBJ2-1,TRBD2,CASRVAGGRRNEQFF,TGTGCCAGCAGGGTAGCGGGGGGGAGACGGAATGAGCAGTTCTTC
TRBV28,15,-,TRBJ2-1,TRBD2,CASIYRGGSYNEQFF,TGTGCCAGCATCTATCGGGGGGGTTCCTACAATGAGCAGTTCTTC
TRBV28,14,-,TRBJ1-2,-,CASSLVRGGAGYTF,TGTGCCAGCAGTTTGGTAAGGGGGGGCGCTGGCTACACCTTC
TRBV6-6,14,-,TRBJ1-1,-,CASSYSQGNTEAFF,TGTGCCAGCAGTTACTCGCAGGGGAACACTGAAGCTTTCTTT
TRBV4-3,14,once,TRBJ2-2,-,CASSQAQGHGELFF,TGCGCCAGCAGCCAAGCTCAGGGGCACGGGGAGCTGTTTTTT
TRBV6-4,17,-,TRBJ2-3,TRBD2,CASSDRPSGARTDTQYF,TGTGCCAGCAGTGACCGACCTAGCGGGGCAAGGACAGATACGCAGTATTTT
TRBV5-4,12,-,TRBJ1-2,-,CASRRQDYGYTF,TGTGCCAGCAGACGCCAGGACTATGGCTACACCTTC
TRBV27,17,-,TRBJ1-2,-,CASSLVPRTAMTGDYTF,TGTGCCAGCAGTTTAGTCCCCCGGACAGCGATGACTGGGGACTACACCTTC
TRBV29-1,14,-,TRBJ2-6,-,CSVDSSSGANVLTF,TGCAGCGTTGATTCCTCTTCTGGGGCCAACGTCCTGACTTTC